The rows below give T cell receptor beta chains drawn from one sample of a study of OX40 agonist ivuxolimab in advanced cancers. TCRdb's copy holds only in-frame clones and misses some; the assay was immunoSEQ multiplex PCR. The repertoire holds about 20,000 clones, with around four fifths as singletons. The sample was CD4+ or CD8+ T cells sorted from blood, taken in a trial of the OX40 agonist ivuxolimab. The receptors stem from an adult with an advanced solid tumor such as melanoma, head and neck, liver or kidney cancer. The CDR3 runs from the conserved cysteine through the conserved F or W. Fields, in order: J gene, D gene, clone size, V gene, CDR3 protein, CDR3 DNA. The D gene is left open where the match is weak. Part of the rows lack a size; the others show once, few, many or a class for expanded clones.

J: TRBJ2-3; D: .; size: .; V: TRBV6-5; CDR3: CASTKAASTDTQYF; DNA: TGTGCCAGCACCAAGGCCGCGAGCACAGATACGCAGTATTTT
J: TRBJ2-7; D: .; size: .; V: TRBV5-6; CDR3: CASSSTGQYGQYF; DNA: TGTGCCAGCAGCTCGACCGGACAGTACGGGCAGTACTTC
J: TRBJ2-7; D: .; size: .; V: TRBV11-2; CDR3: CASSLAVSSYEQYF; DNA: TGTGCCAGCAGCTTAGCGGTGAGCTCCTACGAGCAGTACTTC
J: TRBJ1-1; D: .; size: .; V: TRBV19; CDR3: CASTPLMNTEAFF; DNA: TGTGCCAGTACCCCGCTCATGAACACTGAAGCTTTCTTT
J: TRBJ1-5; D: TRBD1; size: few; V: TRBV11-2; CDR3: CASSVTGDQPQHF; DNA: TGTGCCAGCAGCGTGACAGGGGATCAGCCCCAGCATTTT
J: TRBJ2-7; D: TRBD2; size: .; V: TRBV7-6; CDR3: CASSPGGGLYEQYF; DNA: TGTGCCTCATCACCGGGGGGGGGCCTTTACGAGCAGTACTTC
J: TRBJ1-2; D: .; size: .; V: TRBV2; CDR3: CASSGGRGYGYTF; DNA: TGTGCCAGCAGTGGGGGAAGGGGCTATGGCTACACCTTC
J: TRBJ1-1; D: .; size: .; V: TRBV27; CDR3: CASSLTPQGQGEAFF; DNA: TGTGCCAGCAGTTTGACCCCTCAGGGGCAGGGTGAAGCTTTCTTT
J: TRBJ2-1; D: .; size: .; V: TRBV9; CDR3: CASSGPRLGNEQFF; DNA: TGTGCCAGCAGCGGGCCGCGACTAGGAAATGAGCAGTTCTTC
J: TRBJ1-2; D: .; size: once; V: TRBV5-5; CDR3: CASSLGDGFNYGYTF; DNA: TGTGCCAGCAGCTTGGGTGACGGGTTTAACTATGGCTACACCTTC
J: TRBJ2-6; D: .; size: .; V: TRBV7-2; CDR3: CASSLWGLGANVLTF; DNA: TGTGCCAGCAGCTTATGGGGTCTTGGGGCCAACGTCCTGACTTTC
J: TRBJ1-1; D: TRBD1; size: .; V: TRBV29-1; CDR3: CSVWDRGTISPTMTEAFF; DNA: TGCAGCGTGTGGGACAGGGGGACCATTAGTCCAACAATGACTGAAGCTTTCTTT
J: TRBJ2-3; D: .; size: .; V: TRBV2; CDR3: CARWDGEEDTQYF; DNA: TGTGCCAGATGGGACGGGGAAGAAGATACGCAGTATTTT
J: TRBJ2-7; D: TRBD2; size: .; V: TRBV13; CDR3: CASSPDGRRSEQYF; DNA: TGTGCCAGCAGCCCCGACGGGAGGCGTAGCGAGCAGTACTTC
J: TRBJ2-1; D: .; size: .; V: TRBV4-3; CDR3: CASSHFRDFNEQFF; DNA: TGCGCCAGCAGCCATTTCCGGGACTTCAATGAGCAGTTCTTC
J: TRBJ2-1; D: .; size: .; V: TRBV5-1; CDR3: CASSLSGYNEQFF; DNA: TGCGCCAGCAGCTTGTCCGGGTACAATGAGCAGTTCTTC
J: TRBJ2-3; D: TRBD2; size: .; V: TRBV5-4; CDR3: CASSLGYAGGIEDTQYF; DNA: TGTGCCAGCAGCTTGGGGTACGCGGGGGGGATCGAAGATACGCAGTATTTT
J: TRBJ1-3; D: TRBD1; size: .; V: TRBV5-6; CDR3: CASSWDRAGNTIYF; DNA: TGTGCCAGCAGCTGGGACAGGGCTGGAAACACCATATATTTT